Below are 9 T cell receptor beta chains sequenced from a single sample in a study of T cells in localized non-small cell lung cancer. Sequenced by immunoSEQ multiplex PCR; TCRdb stores in-frame clones only, minus some. This table holds some 15,000 clones, over 75% found once. The source material was peripheral blood, sampled before any cancer treatment. These receptors all come from a male donor older than 55 with stage I lung adenocarcinoma.

The DNA for the CDR3 is TGTGCCAGCAGCCAAGGTTCTAGCGGGAGGGGCGAGCAGTACTTC. This encodes CASSQGSSGRGEQYF. V and J are TRBV4-2 and TRBJ2-7; TRBD2 matches 12 bases. From germline, CDR1 is LGHNA and CDR2 YNFKEQ. This CDR3 contains 15 residues. Germline trimming cut 1 base from V and 6 bases from J; bases unmatched to any gene: 4.

The chain joins TRBV7-8 to TRBJ1-4, with TRBD1 identical over 10 bases. The CDR3 has 16 amino acids. Per the germline V gene, CDR1 is SGHVS and CDR2 is FQNEAQ. V lost 5 bases, J lost 1 base, and 4 bases stayed unmatched. CDR3 protein: CASSRRDRGTNEKLFF. CDR3 DNA sequence: TGTGCCAGCAGCCGACGGGACAGGGGAACTAATGAAAAACTGTTTTTT.

CDR3 bases: TGTGCCAGCAGCGTAGGGGGGTCAGCCTACGAGCAGTACTTC. This gives the protein CASSVGGSAYEQYF. The J gene is TRBJ2-7, the V gene TRBV9; D assignment may be TRBD1 or TRBD2 (5 bases each). Trimming took 0 bases from V and 2 from J, leaving 9 bases between them. Germline values: CDR1 SGDLS, CDR2 YYNGEE. This CDR3 is built from 14 residues.

This clone came up once. CDR3 nucleotide sequence: TGTGCCAGCAGCCCATTAGCGGGAGCGGGTTACAATGAGCAGTTCTTC. Translating it yields CASSPLAGAGYNEQFF. This chain joins TRBV2 and TRBJ2-1; 9 bases fit TRBD2. Per the germline V gene, CDR1 is SNHLY and CDR2 is FYNNEI. The length of the CDR3 is 16 residues. The trim removed 6 bases at V and 4 bases at J, leaving 10 bases unmatched.

The V gene is TRBV7-2, the J gene TRBJ2-7; 8 bases match TRBD1. V gave up 3 bases and J gave up 6 bases; unmatched junction bases: 7. The CDR3 is made up of 14 amino acids. The V gene's germline CDR1 is SGHTA and CDR2 FQGNSA. CDR3 loop: CASSLGQGASEQYF. Written as DNA, the CDR3 is TGTGCCAGCAGCTTGGGGCAGGGGGCTAGCGAGCAGTACTTC.

This chain uses TRBV7-9 with TRBJ2-6; 8 bases are shared with TRBD1. CDR1 and CDR2 from the germline V gene are SEHNR and FQNEAQ (reference sequence). The junction had 9 bases not matched to a gene; V was cut back by 7 bases and J by 1 base. The CDR3 sequence is 17 residues long. The DNA for the CDR3 is TGTGCCAGCAACCCCGTACAGGGGGAGTCTGGGGCCAACGTCCTGACTTTC. This gives the protein CASNPVQGESGANVLTF.

The chain joins TRBV5-5 to TRBJ2-7; TRBD2 matches 8 bases. V was pared by 2 bases and J by 2 bases, with 6 bases of the junction left unmatched. Germline CDR1 and CDR2: SGHKS and YYEKEE (reference sequence). The CDR3 has 15 residues. The CDR3 DNA follows: TGTGCCAGCAGCTTTACCCCGACTAGCGCCTACGAGCAGTACTTC. This codes for CASSFTPTSAYEQYF.

The rearrangement uses TRBV27 and TRBJ2-3; 7 bases are a match to TRBD2. The V gene end was trimmed by 4 bases and the J gene end by 0 bases; junction bases not matched to a gene: 10. Germline V gene lookup returns CDR1 MNHEY and CDR2 SMNVEV (reference sequence). The CDR3 extends over 17 amino acids. CDR3 nucleotides: TGTGCCAGCAGTTCCCCAAGGCGGGGGAGAAGCACAGATACGCAGTATTTT. Amino acids: CASSSPRRGRSTDTQYF.

The V gene is TRBV7-8, the J gene TRBJ1-1; D is unclear. Germline assignment: CDR1 SGHVS and CDR2 FQNEAQ. Trimming cost V 3 bases and J 0 bases, with 2 bases left between them. This CDR3 has 12 residues. The CDR3 sequence is CASSFMNTEAFF. As DNA, the CDR3 is TGTGCCAGCAGCTTCATGAACACTGAAGCTTTCTTT.